This record covers a single T cell receptor beta chain. Method: immunoSEQ multiplex PCR; TCRdb's copy keeps in-frame clones and lacks some. The data contain fewer than 120,000 clones, approximately 87% of them singletons. This record belongs to a study of control samples from healthy donors and cancer patients. Trimming cost V 4 bases and J 3 bases, with 13 bases left between them. Germline loops: CDR1 SGDLS, CDR2 YYNGEE. The CDR3 totals 14 residues. Specimen: PBMCs. The sequence was collected from a woman aged 55-70 years with lung cancer. V is TRBV9 and J is TRBJ1-1, with D possibly being TRBD1 (6 bases). CDR3 residues: CASSPQEGDTEAFF. Here the CDR3 DNA reads TGTGCCAGCAGCCCCCAAGAGGGGGACACTGAAGCTTTCTTT.